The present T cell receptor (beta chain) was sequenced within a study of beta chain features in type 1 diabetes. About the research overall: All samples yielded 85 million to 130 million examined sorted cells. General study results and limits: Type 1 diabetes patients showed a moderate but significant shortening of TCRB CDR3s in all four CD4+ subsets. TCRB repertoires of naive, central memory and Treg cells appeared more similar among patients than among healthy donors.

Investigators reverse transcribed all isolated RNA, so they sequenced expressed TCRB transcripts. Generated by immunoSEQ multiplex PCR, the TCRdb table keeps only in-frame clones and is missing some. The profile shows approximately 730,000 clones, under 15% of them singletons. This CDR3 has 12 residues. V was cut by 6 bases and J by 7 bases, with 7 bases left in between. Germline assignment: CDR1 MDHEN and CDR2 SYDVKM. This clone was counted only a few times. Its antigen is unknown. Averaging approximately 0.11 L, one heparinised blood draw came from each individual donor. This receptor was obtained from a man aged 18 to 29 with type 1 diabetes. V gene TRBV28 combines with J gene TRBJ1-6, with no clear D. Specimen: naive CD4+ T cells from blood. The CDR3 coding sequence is TGTGCCAGCAGCTTCGGCAATTCACCCCTCCACTTT. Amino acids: CASSFGNSPLHF.